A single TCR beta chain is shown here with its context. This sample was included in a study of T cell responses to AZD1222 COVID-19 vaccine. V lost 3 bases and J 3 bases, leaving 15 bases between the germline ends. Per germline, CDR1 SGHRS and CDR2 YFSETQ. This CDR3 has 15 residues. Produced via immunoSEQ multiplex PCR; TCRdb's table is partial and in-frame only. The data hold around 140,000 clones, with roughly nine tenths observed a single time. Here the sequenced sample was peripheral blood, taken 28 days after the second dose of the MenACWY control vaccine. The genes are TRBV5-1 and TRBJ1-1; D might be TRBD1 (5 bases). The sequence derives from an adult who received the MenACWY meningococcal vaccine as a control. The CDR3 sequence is CASSSMTDGDTEAFF. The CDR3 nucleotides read TGCGCCAGCAGCTCCATGACAGATGGGGACACTGAAGCTTTCTTT.